This T cell receptor (beta chain) was identified during a study of cytomegalovirus exposure and HLA in healthy donors. Study-wide results and limits: Available immune exposure information was restricted to CMV serostatus only. Both high specificity and high sensitivity reportedly marked the classifier's diagnosis of cytomegalovirus status. A few CMV-associated chains were confirmed in vitro to be specific for CMV antigens.

This clone was found a few times. Its antigen is not known. PCR was performed using 60 Vbeta and 13 Jbeta primers. The assay was immunoSEQ multiplex PCR, and TCRdb's table has in-frame clones only and misses some. The top ten hold around 1.3% of the sample, which has some 140,000 clones, approximately 77% seen once. The sample taken for sequencing was PBMCs. This TCR derives from a woman in her 40s in good health and CMV-seronegative.

CDR3 amino acids: CSVSDRNSENTEAFF. CDR3 coding DNA: TGCAGCGTTTCAGACAGAAACTCCGAGAACACTGAAGCTTTCTTT. J is TRBJ1-1 and V is TRBV29-1, with D possibly being TRBD1 (5 bases). This CDR3 region has 15 residues. The germline V gene encodes CDR1 SQVTM and CDR2 ANQGSEA. Trimming pared 5 bases from V and 1 base from J, leaving 17 bases between.